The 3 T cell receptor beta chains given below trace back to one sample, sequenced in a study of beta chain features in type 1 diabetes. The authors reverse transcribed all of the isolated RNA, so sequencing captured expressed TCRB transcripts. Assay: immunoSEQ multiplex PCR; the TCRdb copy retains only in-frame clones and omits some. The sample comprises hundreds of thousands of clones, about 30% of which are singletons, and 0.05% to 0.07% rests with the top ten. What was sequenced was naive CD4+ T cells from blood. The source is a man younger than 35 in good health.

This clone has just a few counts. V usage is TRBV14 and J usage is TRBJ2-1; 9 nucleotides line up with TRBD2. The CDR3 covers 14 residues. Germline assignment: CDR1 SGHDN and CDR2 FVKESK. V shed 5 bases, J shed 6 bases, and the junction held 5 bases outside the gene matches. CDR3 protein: CASSSQLAGNEQFF. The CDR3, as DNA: TGTGCCAGCAGCAGTCAACTAGCGGGCAATGAGCAGTTCTTC.

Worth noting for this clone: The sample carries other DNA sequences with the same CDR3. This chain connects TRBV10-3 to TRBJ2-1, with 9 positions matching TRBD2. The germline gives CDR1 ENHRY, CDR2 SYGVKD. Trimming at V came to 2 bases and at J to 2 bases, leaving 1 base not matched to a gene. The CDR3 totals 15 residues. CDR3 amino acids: CAISEPSGAYNEQFF. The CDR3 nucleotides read TGTGCCATCAGTGAGCCTAGCGGGGCCTACAATGAGCAGTTCTTC.

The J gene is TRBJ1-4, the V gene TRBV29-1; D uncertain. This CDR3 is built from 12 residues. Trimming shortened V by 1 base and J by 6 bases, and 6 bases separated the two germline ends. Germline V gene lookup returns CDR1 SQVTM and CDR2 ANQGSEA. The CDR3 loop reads CSVEGPDEKLFF. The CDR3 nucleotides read TGCAGCGTTGAAGGCCCCGATGAAAAACTGTTTTTT.